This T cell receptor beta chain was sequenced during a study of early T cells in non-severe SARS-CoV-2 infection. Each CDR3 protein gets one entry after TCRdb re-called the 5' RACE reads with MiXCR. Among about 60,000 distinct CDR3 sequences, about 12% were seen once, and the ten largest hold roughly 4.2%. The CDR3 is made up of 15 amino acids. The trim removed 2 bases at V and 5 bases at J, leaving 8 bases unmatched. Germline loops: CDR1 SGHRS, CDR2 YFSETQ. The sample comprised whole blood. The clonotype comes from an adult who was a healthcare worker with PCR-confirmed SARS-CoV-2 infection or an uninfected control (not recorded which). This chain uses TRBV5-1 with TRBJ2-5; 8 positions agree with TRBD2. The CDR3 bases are TGCGCCAGCAGCTTCGGACAGTCGGGAGGGGAGACCCAGTACTTC. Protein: CASSFGQSGGETQYF. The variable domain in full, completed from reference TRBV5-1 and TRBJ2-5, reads KAGVTQTPRYLIKTRGQQVTLSCSPISGHRSVSWYQQTPGQGLQFLFEYFSETQRNKGNFPGRFSGRQFSNSRSEMNVSTLELGDSALYLCASSFGQSGGETQYFGPGTRLLVL.